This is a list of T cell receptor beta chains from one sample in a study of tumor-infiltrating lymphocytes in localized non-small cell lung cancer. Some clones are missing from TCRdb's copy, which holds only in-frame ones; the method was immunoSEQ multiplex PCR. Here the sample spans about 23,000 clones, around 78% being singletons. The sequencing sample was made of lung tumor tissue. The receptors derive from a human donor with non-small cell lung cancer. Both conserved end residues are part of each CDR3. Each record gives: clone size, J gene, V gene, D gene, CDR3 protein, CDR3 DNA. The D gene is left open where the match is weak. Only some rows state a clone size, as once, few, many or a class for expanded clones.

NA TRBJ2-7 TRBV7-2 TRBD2 CASSYPSGNYEQYF TGTGCCAGCAGCTATCCTAGCGGGAACTACGAGCAGTACTTC
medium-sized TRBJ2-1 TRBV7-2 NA CASSLSGTASYNEQFF TGTGCCAGCAGCCTATCCGGGACTGCCTCCTACAATGAGCAGTTCTTC
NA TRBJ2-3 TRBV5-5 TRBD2 CASGKRGVDTDTQYF TGTGCCAGCGGAAAGCGGGGGGTCGACACAGATACGCAGTATTTT
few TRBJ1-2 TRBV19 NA CAARGSHGYTF TGTGCCGCCCGGGGATCGCATGGCTACACCTTC
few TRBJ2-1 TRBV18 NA CASSPLGEQFF TGTGCCAGCTCCCCACTGGGTGAGCAGTTCTTC
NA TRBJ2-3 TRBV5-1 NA CASSLALGIHTQYF TGCGCCAGCAGCTTGGCCTTAGGGATCCATACGCAGTATTTT
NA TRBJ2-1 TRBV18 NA CASSPPVGEQFF TGTGCCAGCTCACCACCGGTGGGTGAGCAGTTCTTC
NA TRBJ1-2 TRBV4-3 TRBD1 CARRFDREHGYTF TGCGCCAGGAGATTCGACAGGGAACATGGCTACACCTTC
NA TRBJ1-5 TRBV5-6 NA CASSRGAGSFNQPQHF TGTGCCAGCAGCCGTGGGGCGGGGAGTTTCAATCAGCCCCAGCATTTT
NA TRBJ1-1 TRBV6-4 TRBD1 CASSDSNPRGQNTEAFF TGTGCCAGCAGTGACTCGAATCCCAGGGGGCAGAACACTGAAGCTTTCTTT
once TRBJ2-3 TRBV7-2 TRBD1 CASSGAGTGADTQYF TGTGCCAGCAGCGGAGCCGGGACAGGGGCAGATACGCAGTATTTT
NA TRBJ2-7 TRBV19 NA CASSSYQGTYEQYF TGTGCCAGTAGTTCCTATCAGGGGACCTACGAGCAGTACTTC
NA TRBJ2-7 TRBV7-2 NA CASSFGQMTEPYF TGTGCCAGCAGCTTTGGGCAAATGACTGAACCGTACTTC
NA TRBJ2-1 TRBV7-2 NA CASSLGPQVGYNEQFF TGTGCCAGCAGCTTAGGCCCCCAGGTCGGCTACAATGAGCAGTTCTTC
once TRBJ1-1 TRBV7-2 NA CASRSSAEAFF TGTGCCAGCCGCAGTTCGGCTGAAGCTTTCTTT
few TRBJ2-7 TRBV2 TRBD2 CASSNYPGLAGVEQYF TGTGCCAGCAGTAATTACCCGGGACTAGCGGGGGTCGAGCAGTACTTC
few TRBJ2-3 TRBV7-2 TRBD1 CANALQGATDTQYF TGTGCTAACGCACTGCAGGGGGCCACAGATACGCAGTATTTT
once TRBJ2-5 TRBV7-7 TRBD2 CASSLAGGGPGETQYF TGTGCCAGCAGCTTAGCTGGCGGGGGGCCAGGAGAGACCCAGTACTTC
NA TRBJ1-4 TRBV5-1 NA CASSSWRGAEKNEKLFF TGCGCCAGCAGCTCCTGGAGAGGGGCGGAGAAGAATGAAAAACTGTTTTTT
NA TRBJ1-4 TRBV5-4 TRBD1 CASRDIRNRGGKLFF TGTGCCAGCAGAGACATAAGGAACAGGGGCGGAAAACTGTTTTTT
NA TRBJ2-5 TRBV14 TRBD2 CASSPDRVSGGRIGETQYF TGTGCCAGCAGCCCAGACAGGGTCAGCGGGGGGAGGATTGGAGAGACCCAGTACTTC
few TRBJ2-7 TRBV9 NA CASSVEEFGEQYF TGTGCCAGCAGCGTAGAGGAGTTTGGCGAGCAGTACTTC
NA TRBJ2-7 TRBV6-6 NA CASSSRTAYEQYF TGTGCCAGCAGTTCCCGGACAGCCTACGAGCAGTACTTC
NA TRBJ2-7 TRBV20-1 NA CSARKGHEQYF TGCAGTGCTAGAAAAGGGCACGAGCAGTACTTC
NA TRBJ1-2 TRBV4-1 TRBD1 CASSHSGRDRDNYGYTF TGCGCCAGCAGCCACTCGGGGAGGGACAGGGATAACTATGGCTACACCTTC
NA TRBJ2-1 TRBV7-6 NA CASSDQADNEQFF TGTGCCAGCAGCGACCAGGCCGACAATGAGCAGTTCTTC
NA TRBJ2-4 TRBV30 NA CAWSVSNIQYF TGTGCCTGGAGTGTTTCAAACATTCAGTACTTC
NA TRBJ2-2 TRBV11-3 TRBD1 CASSRTGAITGELFF TGTGCCAGCAGCCGGACAGGGGCGATCACCGGGGAGCTGTTTTTT
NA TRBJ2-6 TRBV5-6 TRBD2 CASSEGAGGANVLTF TGTGCCAGCAGCGAGGGAGCGGGAGGGGCCAACGTCCTGACTTTC
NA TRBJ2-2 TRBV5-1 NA CASSSPQGTWEELFF TGCGCCAGCAGCTCCCCCCAGGGGACCTGGGAGGAGCTGTTTTTT
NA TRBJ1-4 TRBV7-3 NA CASSLVGGVGEKLFF TGTGCCAGCAGCCTAGTCGGGGGAGTTGGCGAAAAACTGTTTTTT
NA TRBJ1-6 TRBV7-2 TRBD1 CASSLGQGNNSPLHF TGTGCCAGCAGCCTGGGACAGGGAAACAATTCACCCCTCCACTTT
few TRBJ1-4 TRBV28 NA CASNTGGDEKLFF TGTGCCAGCAACACAGGAGGAGATGAAAAACTGTTTTTT
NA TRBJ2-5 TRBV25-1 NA CASSESRDGGETQYF TGTGCCAGCAGTGAATCCCGGGACGGCGGCGAGACCCAGTACTTC
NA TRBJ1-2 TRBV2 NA CASSGDTDRYTF TGTGCCAGCAGTGGGGACACGGATCGCTACACCTTC
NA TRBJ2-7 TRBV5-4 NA CASSLDLPYEQYF TGTGCCAGCAGCCTTGACCTTCCCTACGAGCAGTACTTC
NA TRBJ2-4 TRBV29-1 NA CSVERDTQNIQYF TGCAGCGTTGAACGGGACACCCAAAACATTCAGTACTTC
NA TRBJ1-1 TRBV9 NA CASSVSLGGTNTEAFF TGTGCCAGCAGCGTAAGCCTTGGAGGGACGAACACTGAAGCTTTCTTT
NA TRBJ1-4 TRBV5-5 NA CASSLTQQGWHEKLFF TGTGCCAGCAGCTTGACCCAACAGGGATGGCATGAAAAACTGTTTTTT
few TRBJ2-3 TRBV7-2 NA CASLGGGTDTQYF TGTGCCAGCTTGGGGGGCGGGACAGATACGCAGTATTTT
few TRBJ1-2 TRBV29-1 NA CSVDRGSYGYTF TGCAGCGTTGATCGGGGAAGCTATGGCTACACCTTC
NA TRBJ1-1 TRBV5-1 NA CASSLAQANTEAFF TGCGCCAGCAGCTTGGCACAGGCGAACACTGAAGCTTTCTTT
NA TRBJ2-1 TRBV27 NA CASSFLGYPYNEQFF TGTGCCAGCAGTTTTTTGGGATATCCCTACAATGAGCAGTTCTTC
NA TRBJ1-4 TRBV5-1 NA CASSFEPAANEKLFF TGCGCCAGCAGCTTTGAACCGGCCGCTAATGAAAAACTGTTTTTT
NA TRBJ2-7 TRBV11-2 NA CASSPDIYEQYF TGTGCCAGCAGCCCTGACATCTACGAGCAGTACTTC
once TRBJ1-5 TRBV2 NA CASSLGGAGGNQPQHF TGTGCCAGCAGTCTTGGGGGGGCGGGCGGCAATCAGCCCCAGCATTTT
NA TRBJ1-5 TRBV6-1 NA CASSGHRLRQPQHF TGTGCCAGCAGTGGCCACAGGTTACGCCAGCCCCAGCATTTT
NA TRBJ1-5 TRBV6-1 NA CASAPSFDQPQHF TGTGCCAGCGCACCGTCTTTTGATCAGCCCCAGCATTTT
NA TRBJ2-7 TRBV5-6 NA CASSLDLPYEQYF TGTGCCAGCAGCTTGGACCTTCCCTACGAGCAGTACTTC
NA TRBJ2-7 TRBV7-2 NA CASSIGTPKYEQYF TGTGCCAGCAGCATCGGGACACCTAAGTACGAGCAGTACTTC
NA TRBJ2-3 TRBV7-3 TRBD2 CASSLTAPAGADTDTQYF TGTGCCAGCAGCTTAACGGCCCCAGCGGGGGCCGACACAGATACGCAGTATTTT
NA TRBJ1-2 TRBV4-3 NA CASSLARTEFNYGYTF TGCGCCAGCAGCCTAGCCCGGACAGAATTTAACTATGGCTACACCTTC
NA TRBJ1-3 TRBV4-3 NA CASSQDARGAGNTIYF TGCGCCAGCAGCCAAGATGCCCGGGGGGCTGGAAACACCATATATTTT
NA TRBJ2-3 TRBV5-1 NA CASSGGKIDTQYF TGCGCCAGCAGCGGAGGGAAGATAGATACGCAGTATTTT
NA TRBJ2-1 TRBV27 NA CASNLRGQRGNNEQFF TGTGCCAGCAACTTACGAGGACAGAGAGGAAACAATGAGCAGTTCTTC
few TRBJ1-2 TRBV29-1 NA CSVVDGSNYGYTF TGCAGCGTTGTAGACGGTAGTAACTATGGCTACACCTTC